These T cell receptor beta chains were read from a single sample in a study of T-cell reconstitution after alpha-beta-depleted transplantation in children. TCRdb used MiXCR to reprocess the PCR reads, holding one entry per CDR3 protein. This sample has 90,000 to 100,000 distinct CDR3 sequences; under 25% occur once, and the top ten carry about a fifth. Sample: PBMCs, taken before TCRalphabeta/CD19-depleted stem cell transplant. The receptors here all came from a boy younger than 10 with acute lymphoblastic leukemia, due to receive a stem cell transplant. Both conserved end residues are part of each CDR3. The D gene is left open where the match is weak. The size entry is marked missing in some rows and otherwise reads once, few, many or a size class.

d_gene: TRBD2; j_gene: TRBJ2-1; abundance: .; v_gene: TRBV5-1; CDR3aa: CASSAGLAGGNEQFF; CDR3nt: TGCGCCAGCAGCGCAGGACTAGCGGGAGGAAATGAGCAGTTCTTC
d_gene: TRBD2; j_gene: TRBJ2-7; abundance: many; v_gene: TRBV20-1; CDR3aa: CSASDAGTSGLGEQYF; CDR3nt: TGCAGTGCTAGTGATGCCGGGACTAGCGGCCTTGGGGAGCAGTACTTC
d_gene: .; j_gene: TRBJ2-7; abundance: .; v_gene: TRBV12-3/TRBV12-4; CDR3aa: CASSFEWGLSREQYF; CDR3nt: TGTGCCAGCAGTTTCGAGTGGGGCCTCTCGAGGGAGCAGTACTTC
d_gene: TRBD1; j_gene: TRBJ2-7; abundance: .; v_gene: TRBV6-1; CDR3aa: CASSQSDRLYEQYF; CDR3nt: TGTGCCAGCTCCCAATCGGACAGGTTATACGAGCAGTACTTC
d_gene: TRBD2; j_gene: TRBJ2-7; abundance: .; v_gene: TRBV7-9; CDR3aa: CASSSLAGEMNEQYF; CDR3nt: TGTGCCAGCAGCTCCTTAGCGGGAGAGATGAACGAGCAGTACTTC
d_gene: TRBD2; j_gene: TRBJ2-7; abundance: many; v_gene: TRBV29-1; CDR3aa: CSVETYGLAGERTYEQYF; CDR3nt: TGCAGCGTTGAAACCTATGGACTAGCGGGAGAGAGGACCTACGAGCAGTACTTC
d_gene: .; j_gene: TRBJ2-3; abundance: .; v_gene: TRBV6-4; CDR3aa: CASSDRADTDTQYF; CDR3nt: TGTGCCAGCAGTGACAGGGCGGACACAGATACGCAGTATTTT
d_gene: TRBD2; j_gene: TRBJ2-3; abundance: few; v_gene: TRBV4-1; CDR3aa: CASSSGSPDTQYF; CDR3nt: TGCGCCAGCAGCAGCGGGAGCCCAGATACGCAGTATTTT
d_gene: TRBD2; j_gene: TRBJ2-7; abundance: .; v_gene: TRBV14; CDR3aa: CASSQGLLAGFSYEQYF; CDR3nt: TGTGCCAGCAGCCAAGGGCTACTAGCGGGATTCTCCTACGAGCAGTACTTC
d_gene: TRBD1; j_gene: TRBJ2-1; abundance: .; v_gene: TRBV5-1; CDR3aa: CASSSTGETYNEQFF; CDR3nt: TGCGCCAGCAGCTCTACAGGGGAAACCTACAATGAGCAGTTCTTC
d_gene: TRBD2; j_gene: TRBJ2-7; abundance: .; v_gene: TRBV6-4; CDR3aa: CASSESSGGSYEQYF; CDR3nt: TGTGCCAGCAGTGAGTCTAGCGGAGGAAGCTACGAGCAGTACTTC
d_gene: .; j_gene: TRBJ1-1; abundance: few; v_gene: TRBV28; CDR3aa: CASSLSPDTEAFF; CDR3nt: TGTGCCAGCAGTTTATCCCCGGACACTGAAGCTTTCTTT
d_gene: .; j_gene: TRBJ2-7; abundance: few; v_gene: TRBV28; CDR3aa: CASTNLAEQYF; CDR3nt: TGTGCCAGCACGAACCTGGCCGAGCAGTACTTC
d_gene: .; j_gene: TRBJ1-1; abundance: .; v_gene: TRBV2; CDR3aa: CATSGAVRGTEAFF; CDR3nt: TGTGCCACCAGCGGGGCAGTCCGTGGCACTGAAGCTTTCTTT
d_gene: TRBD1; j_gene: TRBJ2-2; abundance: .; v_gene: TRBV5-1; CDR3aa: CASSLPTGEFTGELFF; CDR3nt: TGCGCCAGCAGCCTGCCGACAGGGGAGTTTACCGGGGAGCTGTTTTTT
d_gene: .; j_gene: TRBJ2-1; abundance: .; v_gene: TRBV2; CDR3aa: CASSEQTGRSLNEQFF; CDR3nt: TGTGCCAGCAGTGAACAAACGGGGAGGTCCCTCAATGAGCAGTTCTTC
d_gene: .; j_gene: TRBJ2-1; abundance: .; v_gene: TRBV7-3; CDR3aa: CASSLNEGGEQFF; CDR3nt: TGTGCCAGCAGCTTAAATGAAGGCGGTGAGCAGTTCTTC
d_gene: .; j_gene: TRBJ2-7; abundance: .; v_gene: TRBV10-3; CDR3aa: CAISEWGYEQYF; CDR3nt: TGTGCCATCAGTGAGTGGGGCTACGAGCAGTACTTC
d_gene: TRBD2; j_gene: TRBJ2-5; abundance: many; v_gene: TRBV7-2; CDR3aa: CASSFTSGETQYF; CDR3nt: TGTGCCAGCAGCTTTACTAGCGGAGAGACCCAGTACTTC
d_gene: TRBD2; j_gene: TRBJ2-7; abundance: few; v_gene: TRBV7-2; CDR3aa: CASSLGTSVVYEQYF; CDR3nt: TGTGCCAGCAGCCTCGGGACTAGCGTGGTTTACGAGCAGTACTTC
d_gene: .; j_gene: TRBJ1-2; abundance: few; v_gene: TRBV5-5; CDR3aa: CASSHAGGNYGYTF; CDR3nt: TGTGCCAGCAGCCATGCCGGTGGGAACTATGGCTACACCTTC
d_gene: .; j_gene: TRBJ2-3; abundance: .; v_gene: TRBV9; CDR3aa: CASSEPMAEGPDTQYF; CDR3nt: TGTGCCAGCAGCGAGCCCATGGCGGAGGGGCCAGATACGCAGTATTTT
d_gene: .; j_gene: TRBJ2-1; abundance: .; v_gene: TRBV5-1; CDR3aa: CASSLEASSTYNEQFF; CDR3nt: TGCGCCAGCAGCTTGGAAGCTAGCAGCACCTACAATGAGCAGTTCTTC
d_gene: .; j_gene: TRBJ1-6; abundance: .; v_gene: TRBV28; CDR3aa: CASSPAGTGSPLHF; CDR3nt: TGTGCCAGCAGTCCCGCAGGGACGGGGTCACCCCTCCACTTT
d_gene: TRBD1; j_gene: TRBJ1-5; abundance: .; v_gene: TRBV28; CDR3aa: CASSRDREYQPQHF; CDR3nt: TGTGCCAGCAGCCGGGACAGGGAGTATCAGCCCCAGCATTTT
d_gene: TRBD1; j_gene: TRBJ1-1; abundance: few; v_gene: TRBV9; CDR3aa: CASSVVDRGTEAFF; CDR3nt: TGTGCCAGCAGCGTAGTCGACAGGGGTACTGAAGCTTTCTTT
d_gene: TRBD1; j_gene: TRBJ1-5; abundance: .; v_gene: TRBV6-1; CDR3aa: CASTLTGSNQPQHF; CDR3nt: TGTGCCAGCACCTTGACAGGGAGCAATCAGCCCCAGCATTTT
d_gene: TRBD2; j_gene: TRBJ2-3; abundance: .; v_gene: TRBV12-3/TRBV12-4; CDR3aa: CASSARGAGVSYTQYF; CDR3nt: TGTGCCAGCAGTGCCCGCGGCGCGGGGGTATCATATACGCAGTATTTT
d_gene: .; j_gene: TRBJ2-1; abundance: many; v_gene: TRBV4-2; CDR3aa: CASSHTGPGDEQFF; CDR3nt: TGTGCCAGCAGCCATACAGGCCCAGGCGATGAGCAGTTCTTC
d_gene: TRBD2; j_gene: TRBJ2-1; abundance: few; v_gene: TRBV20-1; CDR3aa: CSASGRELNEQFF; CDR3nt: TGCAGTGCTAGCGGGAGGGAACTCAATGAGCAGTTCTTC
d_gene: TRBD2; j_gene: TRBJ2-1; abundance: .; v_gene: TRBV7-2; CDR3aa: CASSSETSGRNEQFF; CDR3nt: TGTGCCAGCAGCTCAGAGACTAGCGGGAGGAATGAGCAGTTCTTC
d_gene: TRBD2; j_gene: TRBJ2-1; abundance: many; v_gene: TRBV10-1; CDR3aa: CASSDSWLADGEFF; CDR3nt: TGCGCCAGCAGTGACTCATGGCTAGCGGACGGGGAGTTCTTC
d_gene: TRBD2; j_gene: TRBJ2-1; abundance: few; v_gene: TRBV11-2; CDR3aa: CASSFTSGGAPYNEQFF; CDR3nt: TGTGCCAGCAGTTTTACTAGCGGAGGGGCCCCCTACAATGAGCAGTTCTTC
d_gene: .; j_gene: TRBJ2-3; abundance: .; v_gene: TRBV11-2; CDR3aa: CASSPHVALRDTQYF; CDR3nt: TGTGCCAGCAGCCCCCACGTGGCCCTAAGGGATACGCAGTATTTT